The 7 T cell receptor beta chains below were found in one sample sequenced in a study of ipilimumab plus nivolumab after autologous stem cell transplantation. Profiling relied on immunoSEQ multiplex PCR, and the TCRdb table lists in-frame clones only, not all of them. The sample consists of tens of thousands of clones, approximately 73% of them appearing once. This sample comprised PBMCs, obtained in a trial of ipilimumab plus nivolumab as post-transplant consolidation. These receptor sequences come from a male donor with diffuse large B-cell lymphoma.

The chain recombines TRBV7-3 with TRBJ2-5, with 10 bases that match TRBD2. The junction had 8 bases not matched to a gene; V was cut back by 5 bases and J by 5 bases. This CDR3 contains 15 residues. In germline, CDR1 is SGHTA, CDR2 FQGTGA. The CDR3 sequence: CASSPSSGRRETQYF. CDR3 DNA sequence: TGTGCCAGCAGCCCGTCTAGCGGGAGAAGGGAGACCCAGTACTTC.

This clone was observed a handful of times. The chain uses TRBV7-9 and TRBJ1-1; TRBD1 aligns across 9 bases. Germline V gene sequence: CDR1 SEHNR, CDR2 FQNEAQ (reference sequence). CDR3 size: 17 residues. V shed 5 bases, J shed 1 base, and the junction held 11 bases outside the gene matches. The CDR3 coding sequence is TGTGCCAGCAGCCCCTCCGGACAGGGGATAAGGAACACTGAAGCTTTCTTT. As protein: CASSPSGQGIRNTEAFF.

This rearrangement joins TRBV9 to TRBJ2-5; 7 bases are shared with TRBD2. This CDR3 spans 15 amino acids. V dropped 4 bases and J dropped 4; count of bases not matched to a gene: 10. The V gene's germline CDR1 is SGDLS and CDR2 YYNGEE. The DNA of the CDR3 is TGTGCCAGCAGCCTCCTAGGAACGGGGGGAGAGACCCAGTACTTC. Protein product: CASSLLGTGGETQYF.

The chain couples TRBV29-1 to TRBJ2-3, with 10 nucleotides matching TRBD2. V lost 2 bases, J lost 8 bases, and 7 bases stayed unmatched. Germline values: CDR1 SQVTM, CDR2 ANQGSEA. This CDR3 contains 14 residues. In DNA form, the CDR3 reads TGCAGCGTTGAACTAGCGGGGGCCACGGGTACGCAGTATTTT. Translated, it gives CSVELAGATGTQYF.

The chain is built from TRBV5-1 and TRBJ1-3; tentative D call: TRBD1 (5 bases). The germline gives CDR1 SGHRS, CDR2 YFSETQ. The CDR3 totals 16 residues. V shed 4 bases and J shed 0 bases, with 14 bases lying between them. CDR3 in amino acids: CASSLGENNSGNTIYF. For the CDR3, the DNA is TGCGCCAGCAGCCTGGGGGAGAATAACTCTGGAAACACCATATATTTT.

The CDR3 DNA sequence: TGCACCAGCAGCCCCATAGCGGGGGGAAACACCGGGGAGCTGTTTTTT. Its translation: CTSSPIAGGNTGELFF. V usage is TRBV1 and J usage is TRBJ2-2; TRBD2, the D gene given by the table, was not confirmed from the DNA. TRBV1 is given as a pseudogene. The CDR3 is made up of 16 amino acids.

A note on this clone: This specimen includes other DNA sequences encoding the same CDR3. The CDR3 DNA reads TGCGCCAGCAGCTTGGGAGGGGGGGAGCAGTACTTC. Encoded protein: CASSLGGGEQYF. J is TRBJ2-7 and V is TRBV5-1, with D perhaps being TRBD1 or TRBD2 (6 bases each). Germline CDR1 SGHRS, CDR2 YFSETQ. The CDR3 length is 12 residues. V dropped 0 bases and J dropped 7 bases, with 8 bases sitting between them. The whole variable domain, remainder taken from reference TRBV5-1 and TRBJ2-7, is KAGVTQTPRYLIKTRGQQVTLSCSPISGHRSVSWYQQTPGQGLQFLFEYFSETQRNKGNFPGRFSGRQFSNSRSEMNVSTLELGDSALYLCASSLGGGEQYFGPGTRLTVT.